The source of this T cell receptor (beta chain) is a study of blood T cells in healthy people across ages. Broader study findings: Nothing was known about donor CMV status, and this possibly confounded expanded clonotype changes. What prevented conclusive comparison of naive and antigen-experienced cells was that PBMCs were unsorted. TCR beta diversity, measured per million T cells, fell in a roughly linear way with age.

This CDR3 comprises 13 residues. V lost 0 bases and J lost 12, with 12 bases in between. Germline CDR1 reads MGHRA; CDR2 reads YSYEKL. About this clonotype: The antigen is not known.

Next came a second PCR, run for about 6 to 11 cycles, which used a sample-barcoded 5' primer along with a J-beta primer mix. A single record per CDR3 protein comes from TCRdb applying MiXCR to the 5' RACE reads. The sample has 650,000 to 800,000 distinct CDR3 sequences, under 45% seen once. Extraction of total RNA produced a minimum of 5.5 micrograms from each sample. The sequencing sample was made of blood. The receptor was derived from a man aged 60 to 69 in good health. This sequence joins TRBV4-1 and TRBJ2-1; D perhaps matches TRBD2 (5 bases). The CDR3 is CASSQDRGLGQFF. CDR3 sequence (DNA): TGCGCCAGCAGCCAAGATCGCGGGCTGGGGCAGTTCTTC.